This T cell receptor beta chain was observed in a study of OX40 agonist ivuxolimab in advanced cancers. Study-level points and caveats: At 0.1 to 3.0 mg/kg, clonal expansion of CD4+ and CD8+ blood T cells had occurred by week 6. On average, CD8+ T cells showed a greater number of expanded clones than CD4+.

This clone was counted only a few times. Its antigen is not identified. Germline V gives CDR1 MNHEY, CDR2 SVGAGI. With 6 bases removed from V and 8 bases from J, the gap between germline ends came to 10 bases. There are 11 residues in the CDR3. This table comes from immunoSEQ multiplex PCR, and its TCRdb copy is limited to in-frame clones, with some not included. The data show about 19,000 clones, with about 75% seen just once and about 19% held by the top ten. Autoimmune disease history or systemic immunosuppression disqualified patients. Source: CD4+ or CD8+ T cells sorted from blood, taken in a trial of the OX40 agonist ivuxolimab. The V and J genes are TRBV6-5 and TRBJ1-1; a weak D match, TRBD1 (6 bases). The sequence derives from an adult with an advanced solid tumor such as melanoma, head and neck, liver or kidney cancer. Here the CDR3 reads CASSWGPEAFF. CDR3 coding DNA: TGTGCCAGCAGCTGGGGGCCCGAAGCTTTCTTT.